Below, 9 T cell receptor beta chains from the same sample are listed, as sequenced in a study of human thymus T cells. Thymus specimens were resections from corrective heart surgery. Only in-frame clones appear in the TCRdb table, and some are missing; sequencing was by immunoSEQ multiplex PCR. This table has tens of thousands of clones, 85% to 95% appearing once. Material: thymus tissue. These TCRs come from a girl less than two years old with a congenital heart defect but otherwise immunologically healthy.

This clone was seen a handful of times. J is TRBJ1-1 and V is TRBV4-2; 7 bases match TRBD1. This CDR3 spans 15 amino acids. J gave up 4 bases and V 1 base, and 6 bases lay outside the gene matches. The germline CDR1 and CDR2 sequences are LGHNA and YNFKEQ. The CDR3 here is CASSQGGGELTEAFF. The CDR3 DNA follows: TGTGCCAGCAGCCAAGGAGGGGGCGAGCTCACTGAAGCTTTCTTT.

The genes are TRBV19 and TRBJ1-1, with unresolved D. This CDR3 has 16 residues. V was clipped by 4 bases and J by 1 base, with 16 bases between them. Germline loops: CDR1 LNHDA, CDR2 SQIVND (reference sequence). In DNA form, the CDR3 reads TGTGCCAGTAGTACCCCGGATACGGACGGGAACACTGAAGCTTTCTTT. It codes for CASSTPDTDGNTEAFF.

The chain employs TRBV5-6 and TRBJ2-5, with D perhaps matching TRBD1 (6 bases). CDR3 length: 15 amino acids. CDR1 is SGHDT and CDR2 is YYEEEE in the germline V gene. With 0 bases removed from V and 3 bases from J, the gap between germline ends came to 12 bases. This CDR3 is CASSLGRGDKETQYF. DNA for the CDR3: TGTGCCAGCAGCTTGGGCAGGGGCGATAAAGAGACCCAGTACTTC.

In DNA form, the CDR3 reads TGTGCCAGCAAGGGAGAAAGCGGGAACACCGGGGAGCTGTTTTTT. Protein product: CASKGESGNTGELFF. V gene TRBV6-1 combines with J gene TRBJ2-2, with a weak D call TRBD2 (5 bases). The germline CDR1 and CDR2 sequences are MNHNS and SASEGT. There are 15 residues in the CDR3. V lost 7 bases to trimming and J lost 1 base, with 13 bases between them.

This rearrangement joins TRBV27 to TRBJ2-7; 8 bases line up with TRBD1. Looked up from germline, CDR1 is MNHEY and CDR2 is SMNVEV (reference sequence). The V segment lost 5 bases and the J segment 3 bases; nucleotides outside the gene matches: 9. This CDR3 has 15 residues. The CDR3 nucleotides read TGTGCCAGCAGTGCCGCAGGGGGCGAGAACTACGAGCAGTACTTC. Its translation is CASSAAGGENYEQYF.

This chain joins TRBV6-1 and TRBJ2-7; perhaps TRBD1 as D (6 bases). Germline V lookup: CDR1 MNHNS, CDR2 SASEGT. V lost 0 bases, J lost 3 bases, and 12 bases lay in between. The CDR3 is 15 residues long. The CDR3, as DNA: TGTGCCAGCAGTGAAGCGCATCAGGGGAGCTACGAGCAGTACTTC. Its protein is CASSEAHQGSYEQYF.

The chain couples TRBV28 to TRBJ2-1; 13 positions agree with TRBD2. Germline V gene sequence: CDR1 MDHEN, CDR2 SYDVKM. The CDR3 length is 15 residues. V shed 2 bases, J shed 7 bases, and the junction held 2 bases outside the gene matches. CDR3 sequence: CASSLGTSGTNEQFF. As DNA, the CDR3 is TGTGCCAGCAGTTTAGGGACTAGCGGGACAAATGAGCAGTTCTTC.

This chain joins TRBV2 and TRBJ2-5; D possibly corresponds to TRBD2 (6 bases). The CDR3 sequence is 14 residues long. The germline V and J ends were trimmed by 1 base and 5 bases, with 11 bases remaining between them. Looked up from germline, CDR1 is SNHLY and CDR2 is FYNNEI. CDR3: CASSEGRGRETQYF. In DNA, the CDR3 is TGTGCCAGCAGTGAAGGGCGGGGAAGGGAGACCCAGTACTTC.

DNA for the CDR3: TGTGCCAGCAGCATATCGAGGACTAGCGGGAGGGCCTACGAGCAGTACTTC. Protein sequence: CASSISRTSGRAYEQYF. The genes are TRBV2 and TRBJ2-5; 15 bases fit TRBD2. The J call is uncertain, as TRBJ2-7 better fits the DNA end. Germline CDR1 reads SNHLY; CDR2 reads FYNNEI. The CDR3 extends over 17 amino acids.